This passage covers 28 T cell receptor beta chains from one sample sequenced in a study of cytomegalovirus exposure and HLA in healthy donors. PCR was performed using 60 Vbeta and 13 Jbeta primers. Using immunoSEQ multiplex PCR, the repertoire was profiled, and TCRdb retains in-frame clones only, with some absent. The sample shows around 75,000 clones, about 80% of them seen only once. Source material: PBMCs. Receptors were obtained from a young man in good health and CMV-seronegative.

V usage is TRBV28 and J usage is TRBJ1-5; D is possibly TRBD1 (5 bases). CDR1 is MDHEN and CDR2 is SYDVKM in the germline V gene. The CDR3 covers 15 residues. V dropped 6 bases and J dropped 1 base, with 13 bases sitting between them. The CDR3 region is CASSLPGGSNQPQHF. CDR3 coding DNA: TGTGCCAGCAGCCTCCCGGGGGGGAGCAATCAGCCCCAGCATTTT.

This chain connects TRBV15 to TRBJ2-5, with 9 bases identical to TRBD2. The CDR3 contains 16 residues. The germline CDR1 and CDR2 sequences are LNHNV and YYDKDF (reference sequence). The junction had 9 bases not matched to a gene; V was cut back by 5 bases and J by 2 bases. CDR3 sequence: CATSRSRTSGQETQYF. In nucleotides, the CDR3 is TGTGCCACCAGCCGCTCCAGAACTAGCGGGCAAGAGACCCAGTACTTC. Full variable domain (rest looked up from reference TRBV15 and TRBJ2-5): DAMVIQNPRYQVTQFGKPVTLSCSQTLNHNVMYWYQQKSSQAPKLLFHYYDKDFNNEADTPDNFQSRRPNTSFCFLDIRSPGLGDTAMYLCATSRSRTSGQETQYFGPGTRLLVL.

CDR3 in amino acids: CASTSTGGVAGELFF. The CDR3 DNA reads as TGTGCCAGCACTTCGACAGGGGGGGTCGCCGGGGAGCTGTTTTTT. The chain combines TRBV9 with TRBJ2-2; 9 bases are shared with TRBD1. Germline V gene lookup returns CDR1 SGDLS and CDR2 YYNGEE. After removal of 6 bases from V and 6 bases from J, the junction contained 9 bases not matched to a gene. This CDR3 has 15 residues.

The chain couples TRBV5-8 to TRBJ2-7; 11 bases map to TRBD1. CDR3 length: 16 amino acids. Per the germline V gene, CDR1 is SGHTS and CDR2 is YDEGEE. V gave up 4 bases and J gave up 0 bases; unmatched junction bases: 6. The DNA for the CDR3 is TGTGCCAGCAGCCGGGACAGGGGGTTAAGCTCCTACGAGCAGTACTTC. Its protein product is CASSRDRGLSSYEQYF.

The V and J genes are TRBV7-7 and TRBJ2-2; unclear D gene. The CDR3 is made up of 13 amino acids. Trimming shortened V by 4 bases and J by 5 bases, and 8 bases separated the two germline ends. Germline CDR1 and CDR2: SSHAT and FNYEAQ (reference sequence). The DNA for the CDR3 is TGTGCCAGCAGCTCCTCGAGGACCGGGGAGCTGTTTTTT. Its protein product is CASSSSRTGELFF.

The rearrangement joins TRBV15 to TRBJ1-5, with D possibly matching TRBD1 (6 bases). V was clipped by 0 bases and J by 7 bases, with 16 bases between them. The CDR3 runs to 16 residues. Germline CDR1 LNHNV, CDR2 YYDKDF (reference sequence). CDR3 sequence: CATSRDHLGGGQPQHF. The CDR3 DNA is TGTGCCACCAGCAGAGACCACTTAGGGGGGGGGCAGCCCCAGCATTTT.

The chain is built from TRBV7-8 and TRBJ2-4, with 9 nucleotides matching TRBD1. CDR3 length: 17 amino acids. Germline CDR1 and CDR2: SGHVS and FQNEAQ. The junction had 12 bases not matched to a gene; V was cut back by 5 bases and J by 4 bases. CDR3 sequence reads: CASSLQTAGTGKNIQYF. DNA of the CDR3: TGTGCCAGCAGCCTACAGACTGCCGGGACAGGGAAAAACATTCAGTACTTC.

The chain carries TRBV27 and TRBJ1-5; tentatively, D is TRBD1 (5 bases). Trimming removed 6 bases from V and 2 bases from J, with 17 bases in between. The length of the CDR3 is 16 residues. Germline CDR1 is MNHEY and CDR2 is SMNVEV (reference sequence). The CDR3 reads CASSVRGARGNQPQHF. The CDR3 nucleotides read TGTGCCAGCAGCGTCCGCGGGGCGCGAGGCAATCAGCCCCAGCATTTT.

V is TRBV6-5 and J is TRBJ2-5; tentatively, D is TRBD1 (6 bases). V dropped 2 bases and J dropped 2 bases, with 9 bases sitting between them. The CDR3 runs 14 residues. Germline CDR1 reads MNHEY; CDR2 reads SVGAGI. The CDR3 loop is CASSYRDTQETQYF. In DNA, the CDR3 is TGTGCCAGCAGTTACAGGGACACACAAGAGACCCAGTACTTC.

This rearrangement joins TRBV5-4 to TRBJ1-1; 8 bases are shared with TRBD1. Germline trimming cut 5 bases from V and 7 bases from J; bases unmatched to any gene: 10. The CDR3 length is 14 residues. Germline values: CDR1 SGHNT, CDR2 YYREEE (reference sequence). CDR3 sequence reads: CASRYTTGTGEAFF. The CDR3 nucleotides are TGTGCCAGCAGATACACGACAGGGACAGGTGAAGCTTTCTTT.

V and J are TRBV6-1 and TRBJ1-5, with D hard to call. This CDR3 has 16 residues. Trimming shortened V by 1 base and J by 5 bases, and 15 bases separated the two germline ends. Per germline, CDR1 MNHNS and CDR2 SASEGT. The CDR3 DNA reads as TGTGCCAGCAGTGAAGACCCAGATGTATCGTATCAGCCCCAGCATTTT. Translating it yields CASSEDPDVSYQPQHF.

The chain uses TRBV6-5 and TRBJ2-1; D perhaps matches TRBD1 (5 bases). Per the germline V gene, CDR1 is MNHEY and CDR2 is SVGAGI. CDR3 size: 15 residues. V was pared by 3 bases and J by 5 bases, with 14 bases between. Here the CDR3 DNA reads TGTGCCAGCAGTTATCAGGGAACCTCGGACAATGAGCAGTTCTTC. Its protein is CASSYQGTSDNEQFF.

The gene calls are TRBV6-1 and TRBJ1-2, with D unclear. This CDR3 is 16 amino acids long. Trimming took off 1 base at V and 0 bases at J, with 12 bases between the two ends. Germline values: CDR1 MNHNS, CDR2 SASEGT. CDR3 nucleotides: TGTGCCAGCAGTGAAGAAAGGGAGGCAGCTAACTATGGCTACACCTTC. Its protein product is CASSEEREAANYGYTF.

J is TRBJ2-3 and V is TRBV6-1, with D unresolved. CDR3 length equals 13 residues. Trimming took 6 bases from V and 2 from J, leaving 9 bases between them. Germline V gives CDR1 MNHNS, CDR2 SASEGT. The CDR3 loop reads CASRSTYTDTQYF. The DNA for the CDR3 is TGTGCCAGCAGGTCTACTTACACAGATACGCAGTATTTT.

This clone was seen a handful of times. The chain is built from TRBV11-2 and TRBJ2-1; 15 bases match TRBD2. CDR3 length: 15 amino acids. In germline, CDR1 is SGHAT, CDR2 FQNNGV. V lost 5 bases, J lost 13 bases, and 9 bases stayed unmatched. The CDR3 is CASSPRTSGGADQFF. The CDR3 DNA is TGTGCCAGCAGCCCAAGGACTAGCGGGGGGGCCGATCAGTTCTTC.

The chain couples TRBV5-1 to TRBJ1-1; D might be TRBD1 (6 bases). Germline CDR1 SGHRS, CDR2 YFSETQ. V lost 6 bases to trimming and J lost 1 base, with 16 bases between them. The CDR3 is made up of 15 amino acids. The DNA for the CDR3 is TGCGCCAGCACTCCCTTCGTGGGGGCGAACACTGAAGCTTTCTTT. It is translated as CASTPFVGANTEAFF.

Written as DNA, the CDR3 is TGTGCCAGCAGAGCGATAATAACTCTCTCTGGGGCCAACGTCCTGACTTTC. Translating gives CASRAIITLSGANVLTF. The chain combines TRBV14 with TRBJ2-6; no clear D. The germline V and J ends were trimmed by 6 bases and 0 bases, with 15 bases remaining between them. CDR1 is SGHDN and CDR2 is FVKESK in the germline V gene. The CDR3 spans 17 residues.

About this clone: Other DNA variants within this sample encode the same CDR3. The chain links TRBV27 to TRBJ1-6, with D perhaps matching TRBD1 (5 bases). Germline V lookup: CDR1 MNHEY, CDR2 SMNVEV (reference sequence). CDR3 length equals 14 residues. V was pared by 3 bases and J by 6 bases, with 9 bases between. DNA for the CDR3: TGTGCCAGCAGTTTTAGGCAGGGTAATTCACCCCTCCACTTT. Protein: CASSFRQGNSPLHF.

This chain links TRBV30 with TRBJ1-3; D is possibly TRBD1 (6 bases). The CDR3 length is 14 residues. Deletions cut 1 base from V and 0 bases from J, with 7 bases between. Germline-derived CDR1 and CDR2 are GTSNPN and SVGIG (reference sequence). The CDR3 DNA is TGTGCCTGGAGTGGAGGGGGCTCTGGAAACACCATATATTTT. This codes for CAWSGGGSGNTIYF.

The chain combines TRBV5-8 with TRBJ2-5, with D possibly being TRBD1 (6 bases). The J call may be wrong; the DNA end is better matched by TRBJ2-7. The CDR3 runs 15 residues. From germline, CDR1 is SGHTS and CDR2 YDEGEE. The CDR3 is CASSLSGVLTYEQYF. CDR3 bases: TGTGCCAGCAGCTTATCAGGGGTTCTAACATACGAGCAGTACTTC.

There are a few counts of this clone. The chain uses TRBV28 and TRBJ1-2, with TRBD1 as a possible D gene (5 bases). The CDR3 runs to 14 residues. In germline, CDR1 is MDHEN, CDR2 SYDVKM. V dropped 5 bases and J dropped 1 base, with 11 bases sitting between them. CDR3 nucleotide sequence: TGTGCCAGCAGTGGGGCCCCGGTTAACTATGGCTACACCTTC. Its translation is CASSGAPVNYGYTF.

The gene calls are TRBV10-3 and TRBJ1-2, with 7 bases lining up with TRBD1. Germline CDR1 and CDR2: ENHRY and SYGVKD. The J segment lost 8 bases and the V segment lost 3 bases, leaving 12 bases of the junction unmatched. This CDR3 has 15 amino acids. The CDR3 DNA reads TGTGCCATCAGTGAAACAGGGGCCCACTCTAGGGGCTACACCTTC. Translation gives CAISETGAHSRGYTF.

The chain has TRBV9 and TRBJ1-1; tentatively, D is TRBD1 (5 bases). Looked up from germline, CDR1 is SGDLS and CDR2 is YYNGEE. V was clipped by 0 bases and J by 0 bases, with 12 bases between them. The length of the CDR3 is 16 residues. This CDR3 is CASSVGSGPLNTEAFF. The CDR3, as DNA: TGTGCCAGCAGCGTAGGGTCAGGGCCCCTGAACACTGAAGCTTTCTTT.

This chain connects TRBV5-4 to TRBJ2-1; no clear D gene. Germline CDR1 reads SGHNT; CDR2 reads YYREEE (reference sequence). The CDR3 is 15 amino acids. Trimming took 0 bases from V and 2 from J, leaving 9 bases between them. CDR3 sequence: CASSLDSSTYNEQFF. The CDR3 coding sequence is TGTGCCAGCAGCTTGGACAGTTCCACCTACAATGAGCAGTTCTTC.

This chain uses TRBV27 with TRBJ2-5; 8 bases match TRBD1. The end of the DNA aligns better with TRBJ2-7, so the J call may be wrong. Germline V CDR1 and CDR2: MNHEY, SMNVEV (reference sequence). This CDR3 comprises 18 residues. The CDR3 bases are TGTGCCAGCAGTTTAAGGGTCCGACAGGGGCTCTCCTCCTACGAGCAGTACTTC. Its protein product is CASSLRVRQGLSSYEQYF.

The CDR3: CASSELVALSYNEQFF. CDR3 DNA sequence: TGTGCCAGCAGTGAATTAGTAGCACTTTCCTACAATGAGCAGTTCTTC. J is TRBJ2-1 and V is TRBV6-1; no reliable D call. CDR1 MNHNS and CDR2 SASEGT come from the germline V gene. The V gene lost 2 bases and the J gene lost 1 base, with 12 bases spanning the gap. This CDR3 has 16 residues.

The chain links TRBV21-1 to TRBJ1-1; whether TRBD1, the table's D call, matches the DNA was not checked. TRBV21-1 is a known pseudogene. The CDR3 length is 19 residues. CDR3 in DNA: TGTGCCAGCAGCAAAGCAAGGACAGGGGTAATAAAGCTGAACACTGAAGCTTTCTTT. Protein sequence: CASSKARTGVIKLNTEAFF.

This CDR3 reads CASSSGLTETQYF. The CDR3 DNA follows: TGTGCCAGCAGCTCGGGACTTACGGAGACCCAGTACTTC. The chain uses TRBV9 and TRBJ2-5; D is perhaps TRBD2 (6 bases). This CDR3 region has 13 residues. V lost 4 bases to trimming and J lost 5 bases, with 12 bases between them. Germline V lookup: CDR1 SGDLS, CDR2 YYNGEE.